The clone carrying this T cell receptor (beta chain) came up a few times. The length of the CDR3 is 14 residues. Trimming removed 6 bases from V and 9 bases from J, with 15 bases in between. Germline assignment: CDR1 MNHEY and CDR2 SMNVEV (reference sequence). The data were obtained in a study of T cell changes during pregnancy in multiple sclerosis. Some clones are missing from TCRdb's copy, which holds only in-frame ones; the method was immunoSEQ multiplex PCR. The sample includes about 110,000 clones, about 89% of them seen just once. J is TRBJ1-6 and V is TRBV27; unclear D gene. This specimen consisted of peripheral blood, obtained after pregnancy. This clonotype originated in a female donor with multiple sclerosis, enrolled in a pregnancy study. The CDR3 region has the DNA TGTGCCAGCAGGAGGGCAGGTGAGGGTTCACCCCTCCACTTT. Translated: CASRRAGEGSPLHF.